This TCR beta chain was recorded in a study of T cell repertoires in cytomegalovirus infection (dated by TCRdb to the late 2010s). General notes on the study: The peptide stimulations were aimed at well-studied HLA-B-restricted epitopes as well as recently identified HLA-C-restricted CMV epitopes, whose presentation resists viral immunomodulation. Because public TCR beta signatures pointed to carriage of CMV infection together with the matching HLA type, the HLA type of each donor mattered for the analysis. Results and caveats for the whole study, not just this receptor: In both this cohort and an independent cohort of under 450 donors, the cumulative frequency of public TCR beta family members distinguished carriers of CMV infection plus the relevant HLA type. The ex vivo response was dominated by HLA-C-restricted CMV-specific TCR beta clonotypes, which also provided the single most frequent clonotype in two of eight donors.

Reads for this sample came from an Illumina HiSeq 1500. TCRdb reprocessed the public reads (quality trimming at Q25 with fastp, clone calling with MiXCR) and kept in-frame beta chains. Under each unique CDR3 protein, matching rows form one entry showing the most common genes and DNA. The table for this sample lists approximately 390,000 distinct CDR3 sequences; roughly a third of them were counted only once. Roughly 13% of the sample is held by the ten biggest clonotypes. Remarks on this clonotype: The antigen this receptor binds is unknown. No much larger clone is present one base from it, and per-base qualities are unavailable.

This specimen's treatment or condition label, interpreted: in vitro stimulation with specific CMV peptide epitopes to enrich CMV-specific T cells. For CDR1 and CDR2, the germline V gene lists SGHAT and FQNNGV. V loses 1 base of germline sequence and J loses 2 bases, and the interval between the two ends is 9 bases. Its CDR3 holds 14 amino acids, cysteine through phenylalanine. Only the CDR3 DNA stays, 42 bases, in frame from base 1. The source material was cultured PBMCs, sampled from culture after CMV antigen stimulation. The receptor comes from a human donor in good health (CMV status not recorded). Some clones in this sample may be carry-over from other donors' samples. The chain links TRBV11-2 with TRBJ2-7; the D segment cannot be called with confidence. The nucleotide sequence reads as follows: TGTGCCAGCAGCTTAGGGGGTCTCGCCTACGAGCAGTACTTC. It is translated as CASSLGGLAYEQYF.